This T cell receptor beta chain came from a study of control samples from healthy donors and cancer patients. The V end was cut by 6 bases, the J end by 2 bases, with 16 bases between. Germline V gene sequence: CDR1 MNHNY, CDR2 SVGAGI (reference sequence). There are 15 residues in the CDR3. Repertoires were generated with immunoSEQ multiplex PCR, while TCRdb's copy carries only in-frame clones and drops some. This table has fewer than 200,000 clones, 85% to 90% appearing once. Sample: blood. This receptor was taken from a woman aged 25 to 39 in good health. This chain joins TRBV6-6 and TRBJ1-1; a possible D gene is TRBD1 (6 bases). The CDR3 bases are TGTGCCAGCAGCCCGACCGGGGGGGCCAACACTGAAGCTTTCTTT. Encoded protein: CASSPTGGANTEAFF.